The clone carrying this T cell receptor beta chain was observed many times. What it binds is unknown. The authors built TCR beta libraries using iRepertoire HTBI primers and Arm-PCR of CDR3 regions. Per the authors' pipeline: Sample data revealed about 62 TRBV and 14 TRBJ segments. In TCRdb, the multiplex PCR reads were re-called with MiXCR into one record per CDR3 protein. TCRdb, rather than the study authors, made the V and J calls. The sample carries roughly 380,000 distinct CDR3 sequences, about 16% recorded once. The data belong to a study of regulatory T cells in long-lasting Graves disease. On the study more broadly: Antithyroid drug intake by newly diagnosed Graves' patients had lasted under 3 months.

Documented time point: newly diagnosed GD, antithyroid drugs for less than 3 months. From PBMCs, RNA was extracted and then used to make the TCR library. The CDR3 consists of 16 residues. Germline assignment: CDR1 SGHRS and CDR2 YFSETQ. The ends were cut back, 0 bases at V and 2 bases at J, with 11 bases in the middle. Overall study results and limits: Persistent disease preferred TRBV28, TRBJ1-2 and TRBJ2-5. TCR diversity was lower in persistent Graves' patients than in newly diagnosed ones.

This receptor was obtained from a female donor with Graves disease. The V call is TRBV5-1, the J call TRBJ2-2; unclear D gene. The sample in question was peripheral blood mononuclear cells (PBMCs), obtained at new diagnosis, from a patient treated with antithyroid drugs. CDR3 nucleotide sequence: TGCGCCAGCAGCTTGGTTGTCGGCAGAAACACCGGGGAGCTGTTTTTT. Protein sequence: CASSLVVGRNTGELFF.